This T cell receptor beta chain was sequenced during a study of blood T cell repertoires in COVID-19. The overall study: Donors in the United States, Italy and Spain gave samples during acute or convalescent COVID-19. PBMCs, B-cell-depleted T cells, or T cells were the source of the cDNA or gDNA that made up the material.

Germline V gene lookup returns CDR1 SGHRS and CDR2 YFSETQ. The CDR3 is 15 amino acids. V lost 3 bases to trimming and J lost 5 bases, with 12 bases between them. Assay used: immunoSEQ multiplex PCR; TCRdb lists only in-frame clones, some missing. Among approximately 300,000 clones listed, around 85% were seen once. The chain uses TRBV5-1 and TRBJ1-6; D gene unclear. The source is a woman between 50 and 59 years old with active or convalescent COVID-19. The sequencing sample was made of peripheral blood. CDR3 sequence (DNA): TGCGCCAGCAGCTCCGCACCCGGGGATAATTCACCCCTCCACTTT. Its protein product is CASSSAPGDNSPLHF.